The rows below give T cell receptor beta chains drawn from one sample of a study of cytomegalovirus exposure and HLA in healthy donors. Only in-frame clones appear in the TCRdb table, and some are missing; sequencing was by immunoSEQ multiplex PCR. This sample contains more than 45,000 clones. Sample: PBMCs. These receptors all come from a male donor in good health and CMV-seronegative. The CDR3 runs from the conserved cysteine through the conserved F or W. A D gene is named only where the DNA matches it firmly. Clone size is given for some rows only: seen once, a few or many times, or a class if the clone is expanded.

NA	TRBV11-2	TRBJ2-7	NA	TGTGCCAGCAGCTTCCTGAAGGGGATAGTCTACGAGCAGTACTTC	CASSFLKGIVYEQYF
NA	TRBV19	TRBJ2-7	NA	TGTGCCAGTAGTGATGCAGGATCCTCCTACGAGCAGTACTTC	CASSDAGSSYEQYF
TRBD1	TRBV6-1	TRBJ2-7	NA	TGTGCCAGCACTACAGAAGGGACAGGGGGCTACGAGCAGTACTTC	CASTTEGTGGYEQYF
TRBD2	TRBV6-1	TRBJ2-3	NA	TGTGCCAGCAGTGCGTCTAGCGGGGGGGGCACAGATACGCAGTATTTT	CASSASSGGGTDTQYF
NA	TRBV6-6	TRBJ2-7	NA	TGTGCCAGCAGTTACGCCGGGGGGCGAGAGCAGTACTTC	CASSYAGGREQYF
NA	TRBV6-1	TRBJ2-2	NA	TGTGCCAGCAGTGAAGGGGGGCGCGTCACCGGGGAGCTGTTTTTT	CASSEGGRVTGELFF
NA	TRBV7-3	TRBJ2-3	NA	TGTGCCAGCAGCTTGACCGGGTCTTACACAGATACGCAGTATTTT	CASSLTGSYTDTQYF
TRBD2	TRBV7-3	TRBJ2-5	NA	TGTGCCAGCAGCTTAACGGCTCTAGCGGGGGGGCCCGGAGAGACCCAGTACTTC	CASSLTALAGGPGETQYF
NA	TRBV7-2	TRBJ2-7	NA	TGTGCCAGCAGCGGGAGCTCCTACGAGCAGTACTTC	CASSGSSYEQYF
NA	TRBV7-9	TRBJ1-3	NA	TGTGCCAGCAGCTTAAGTAGGAGGGGAAGAAACACCATATATTTT	CASSLSRRGRNTIYF
NA	TRBV30	TRBJ2-7	NA	TGTGCCCGGGCAGGGGGGCCCTACGAGCAGTACTTC	CARAGGPYEQYF
TRBD2	TRBV5-1	TRBJ2-3	large	TGCGCCAGCAGCTTGGTCGGGGGGGGATACACAGATACGCAGTATTTT	CASSLVGGGYTDTQYF
NA	TRBV9	TRBJ2-7	NA	TGTGCCAGCAGCGGAGACCTCAGGGGCGAGCAGTACTTC	CASSGDLRGEQYF
NA	TRBV7-9	TRBJ2-6	NA	TGTGCCAGCAGCTTGGCTAGGGGGGCCAACGTCCTGACTTTC	CASSLARGANVLTF
NA	TRBV30	TRBJ1-1	NA	TGTGCCTGGAGTAGAGAGGATAACACTGAAGCTTTCTTT	CAWSREDNTEAFF
TRBD1	TRBV30	TRBJ1-3	NA	TGTGCCTGGACCGCGGACAGGGTCTCTGGAAACACCATATATTTT	CAWTADRVSGNTIYF
NA	TRBV5-6	TRBJ1-5	NA	TGTGCCAGCGGGCCTCATCAGCCCCAGCATTTT	CASGPHQPQHF
NA	TRBV6-5	TRBJ2-1	NA	TGTGCCAGCAGGCGGGCCTTGGCGGACAATGAGCAGTTCTTC	CASRRALADNEQFF
TRBD1	TRBV19	TRBJ1-1	NA	TGTGCCAGTAGGAGAACATCTACGACAGGGTTGGGCACTGAAGCTTTCTTT	CASRRTSTTGLGTEAFF
NA	TRBV9	TRBJ1-5	NA	TGTGCCAGCAGCGCGACCGGGACAAGGGGTCCTTATCAGCCCCAGCATTTT	CASSATGTRGPYQPQHF
NA	TRBV5-6	TRBJ1-6	NA	TGTGCCAGCAGCTTGGTGCTGGAGAGCTCCTATAATTCACCCCTCCACTTT	CASSLVLESSYNSPLHF
TRBD1	TRBV6-6	TRBJ2-5	NA	TGTGCCAGCAGTGGAGGGACAGGGGGACAAGAGACCCAGTACTTC	CASSGGTGGQETQYF
TRBD2	TRBV6-4	TRBJ2-3	medium-sized	TGTGCCAGCAGTGACTCGACTAGCGGGGGGGCAGATACGCAGTATTTT	CASSDSTSGGADTQYF
TRBD1	TRBV27	TRBJ1-1	NA	TGTGCCAGCAGTCTGCGGACAGGGGGATACAACACTGAAGCTTTCTTT	CASSLRTGGYNTEAFF
TRBD2	TRBV27	TRBJ2-1	NA	TGTGCCAGCAGTTTAAGCGGGGGAACCTACAATGAGCAGTTCTTC	CASSLSGGTYNEQFF
NA	TRBV7-6	TRBJ2-7	NA	TGTGCCAGCAGCCCAGTGACGGGCTCCTACGAGCAGTACTTC	CASSPVTGSYEQYF
TRBD2	TRBV4-3	TRBJ2-3	NA	TGCGCCAGCAGCCAGGGACTAGCGGGGCTTGGCACAGATACGCAGTATTTT	CASSQGLAGLGTDTQYF
NA	TRBV6-5	TRBJ1-1	NA	TGTGCCAGCGGAACCGAATACCAGGGATATGCTTTCTTT	CASGTEYQGYAFF
NA	TRBV27	TRBJ1-1	NA	TGTGCCAGCAGTTTATATTATGGGGCCAGTGAAGCTTTCTTT	CASSLYYGASEAFF
NA	TRBV6-6	TRBJ1-5	NA	TGTGCCAGCGAAATACAGGGCCAAAGCAATCAGCCCCAGCATTTT	CASEIQGQSNQPQHF
NA	TRBV5-1	TRBJ2-5	NA	TGCGCCAGCAGCTACGGACAGAGAGAAGAGACCCAGTACTTC	CASSYGQREETQYF
NA	TRBV5-8	TRBJ1-5	NA	TGTGCCAGCAGCCTAAGACGGGGCAATCAGCCCCAGCATTTT	CASSLRRGNQPQHF
TRBD1	TRBV6-5	TRBJ1-4	NA	TGTGCCAGCTTGGGGAAGGGACAGAGTAATGAAAAACTGTTTTTT	CASLGKGQSNEKLFF